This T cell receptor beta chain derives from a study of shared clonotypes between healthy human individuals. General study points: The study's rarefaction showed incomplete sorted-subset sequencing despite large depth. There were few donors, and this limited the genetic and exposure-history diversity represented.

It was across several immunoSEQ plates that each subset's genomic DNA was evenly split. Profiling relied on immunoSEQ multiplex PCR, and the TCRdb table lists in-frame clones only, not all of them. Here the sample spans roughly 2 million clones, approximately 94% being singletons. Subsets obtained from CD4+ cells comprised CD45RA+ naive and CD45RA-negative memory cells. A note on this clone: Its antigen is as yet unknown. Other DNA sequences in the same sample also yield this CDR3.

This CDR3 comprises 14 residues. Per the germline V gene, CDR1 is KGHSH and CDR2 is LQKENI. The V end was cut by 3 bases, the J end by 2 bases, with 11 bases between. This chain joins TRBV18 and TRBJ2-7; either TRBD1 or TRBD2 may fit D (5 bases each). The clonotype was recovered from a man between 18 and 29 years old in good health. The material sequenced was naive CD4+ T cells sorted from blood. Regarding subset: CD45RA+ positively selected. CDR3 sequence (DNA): TGTGCCAGCTCACCGGGACGGAGAACCTACGAGCAGTACTTC. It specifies CASSPGRRTYEQYF.